Listed below are T cell receptor beta chains from one sample, sequenced in a study of OX40 agonist ivuxolimab in advanced cancers. Data came from immunoSEQ multiplex PCR; TCRdb stores just in-frame clones and leaves some out. The profile covers about 57,000 clones, with 75% to 85% appearing a single time and 3% to 3.5% taken by the ten largest. The sequencing here drew on CD4+ or CD8+ T cells sorted from blood, taken in a trial of the OX40 agonist ivuxolimab. The receptors here all came from an adult with an advanced solid tumor such as melanoma, head and neck, liver or kidney cancer. CDR3s include the opening cysteine and the closing phenylalanine or tryptophan. The order of the fields is clone size, D gene, J gene, V gene, CDR3 protein, CDR3 DNA. A D gene is named only where the DNA matches it firmly. Not every row has a clone size; where given, it reads once, few, many or a size class.

clone size: -
D gene: -
J gene: TRBJ2-6
V gene: TRBV18
CDR3 protein: CASSQPGNSGANVLTF
CDR3 DNA: TGTGCCAGCTCACAACCAGGGAACTCTGGGGCCAACGTCCTGACTTTC

clone size: few
D gene: -
J gene: TRBJ1-4
V gene: TRBV11-3
CDR3 protein: CASSPRRGWEKLFF
CDR3 DNA: TGTGCCAGCAGCCCAAGGCGAGGTTGGGAAAAACTGTTTTTT

clone size: -
D gene: -
J gene: TRBJ1-6
V gene: TRBV7-6
CDR3 protein: CASSTRNSPLHF
CDR3 DNA: TGTGCCAGCAGCACCCGAAATTCACCCCTCCACTTT

clone size: -
D gene: TRBD2
J gene: TRBJ2-1
V gene: TRBV30
CDR3 protein: CAWSKNSGSFNEQFF
CDR3 DNA: TGTGCCTGGAGTAAAAATAGCGGGAGTTTTAATGAGCAGTTCTTC

clone size: -
D gene: -
J gene: TRBJ1-1
V gene: TRBV5-1
CDR3 protein: CASRTVNTEAFF
CDR3 DNA: TGCGCCAGTCGGACTGTGAACACTGAAGCTTTCTTT

clone size: -
D gene: -
J gene: TRBJ1-4
V gene: TRBV9
CDR3 protein: CASSVGPGTLDEKLFF
CDR3 DNA: TGTGCCAGCAGCGTAGGCCCTGGGACACTAGATGAAAAACTGTTTTTT

clone size: -
D gene: -
J gene: TRBJ1-6
V gene: TRBV14
CDR3 protein: CASSQINSPLHF
CDR3 DNA: TGTGCCAGCAGCCAAATAAATTCACCCCTCCACTTT

clone size: -
D gene: -
J gene: TRBJ2-6
V gene: TRBV5-4
CDR3 protein: CASSFRGTGANVLTF
CDR3 DNA: TGTGCCAGCAGCTTTCGGGGGACTGGGGCCAACGTCCTGACTTTC

clone size: -
D gene: -
J gene: TRBJ1-1
V gene: TRBV6-6
CDR3 protein: CASSYGAGPMNTEAFF
CDR3 DNA: TGTGCCAGCAGTTACGGGGCAGGGCCCATGAACACTGAAGCTTTCTTT

clone size: -
D gene: -
J gene: TRBJ2-7
V gene: TRBV5-8
CDR3 protein: CASSWTSGPLYEQYF
CDR3 DNA: TGTGCCAGCAGCTGGACGTCGGGACCCCTCTACGAGCAGTACTTC

clone size: -
D gene: -
J gene: TRBJ1-6
V gene: TRBV5-1
CDR3 protein: CASSLALGTGNSPLHF
CDR3 DNA: TGCGCCAGCAGCTTGGCACTAGGGACGGGAAATTCACCCCTCCACTTT

clone size: few
D gene: TRBD1
J gene: TRBJ1-3
V gene: TRBV7-8
CDR3 protein: CASSRDRGFSGNTIYF
CDR3 DNA: TGTGCCAGCAGCCGGGACAGGGGATTCTCTGGAAACACCATATATTTT

clone size: once
D gene: -
J gene: TRBJ1-1
V gene: TRBV25-1
CDR3 protein: CASSDAGGHTEAFF
CDR3 DNA: TGTGCCAGCAGTGATGCGGGAGGGCACACTGAAGCTTTCTTT

clone size: -
D gene: TRBD1
J gene: TRBJ2-7
V gene: TRBV6-5
CDR3 protein: CASSLTTGGHYEQYF
CDR3 DNA: TGTGCCAGCAGTCTCACGACAGGGGGCCACTACGAGCAGTACTTC

clone size: few
D gene: -
J gene: TRBJ1-5
V gene: TRBV19
CDR3 protein: CASSMNQGRQPQHF
CDR3 DNA: TGTGCCAGTAGTATGAACCAGGGGCGACAGCCCCAGCATTTT

clone size: few
D gene: TRBD2
J gene: TRBJ2-3
V gene: TRBV11-2
CDR3 protein: CASSSLRTSGRTDTQYF
CDR3 DNA: TGTGCCAGCAGCTCACTTCGGACTAGCGGGAGAACAGATACGCAGTATTTT

clone size: -
D gene: -
J gene: TRBJ1-1
V gene: TRBV6-5
CDR3 protein: CASSYSLSPNTEAFF
CDR3 DNA: TGTGCCAGCAGTTACTCGTTATCGCCGAACACTGAAGCTTTCTTT

clone size: -
D gene: -
J gene: TRBJ1-5
V gene: TRBV2
CDR3 protein: CASTQRVTPRRNQPQHF
CDR3 DNA: TGTGCCAGCACCCAACGGGTGACTCCAAGGCGGAATCAGCCCCAGCATTTT

clone size: -
D gene: -
J gene: TRBJ2-1
V gene: TRBV19
CDR3 protein: CASSRWDEQFF
CDR3 DNA: TGTGCCAGTAGTAGATGGGATGAGCAGTTCTTC

clone size: -
D gene: TRBD2
J gene: TRBJ2-7
V gene: TRBV5-4
CDR3 protein: CASSFGSGRASSYEQYF
CDR3 DNA: TGTGCCAGCAGCTTCGGTAGCGGGAGGGCCAGCTCCTACGAGCAGTACTTC

clone size: -
D gene: -
J gene: TRBJ2-6
V gene: TRBV7-8
CDR3 protein: CASSLRGILSGANVLTF
CDR3 DNA: TGTGCCAGCAGCTTAAGAGGAATACTCTCTGGGGCCAACGTCCTGACTTTC

clone size: -
D gene: -
J gene: TRBJ1-2
V gene: TRBV7-9
CDR3 protein: CASTYSGTYGYTF
CDR3 DNA: TGTGCCAGCACATATTCCGGGACCTATGGCTACACCTTC

clone size: -
D gene: -
J gene: TRBJ1-3
V gene: TRBV9
CDR3 protein: CASSVAQGYSGNTIYF
CDR3 DNA: TGTGCCAGCAGCGTAGCTCAGGGTTACTCTGGAAACACCATATATTTT

clone size: -
D gene: -
J gene: TRBJ1-2
V gene: TRBV18
CDR3 protein: CAGSPPGRTYGYTF
CDR3 DNA: TGTGCCGGCTCACCTCCCGGCAGAACCTATGGCTACACCTTC

clone size: -
D gene: -
J gene: TRBJ2-5
V gene: TRBV28
CDR3 protein: CASSPPGFGETQYF
CDR3 DNA: TGTGCCAGCAGTCCCCCGGGCTTCGGAGAGACCCAGTACTTC

clone size: -
D gene: TRBD1
J gene: TRBJ2-7
V gene: TRBV5-8
CDR3 protein: CASSLFGTAGNEQYF
CDR3 DNA: TGTGCCAGCAGCTTATTCGGGACAGCCGGAAACGAGCAGTACTTC

clone size: -
D gene: -
J gene: TRBJ2-5
V gene: TRBV5-4
CDR3 protein: CASSLRSETQYF
CDR3 DNA: TGTGCCAGCAGCCTGAGGTCGGAGACCCAGTACTTC

clone size: -
D gene: -
J gene: TRBJ1-2
V gene: TRBV5-1
CDR3 protein: CASSLLTQGQGYTF
CDR3 DNA: TGCGCCAGCAGCTTGCTCACCCAAGGACAGGGCTACACCTTC

clone size: -
D gene: -
J gene: TRBJ1-1
V gene: TRBV7-2
CDR3 protein: CASSTSGLEAFF
CDR3 DNA: TGTGCCAGCAGCACTTCGGGCTTGGAAGCTTTCTTT

clone size: -
D gene: -
J gene: TRBJ2-1
V gene: TRBV5-4
CDR3 protein: CASSLATSSYNEQFF
CDR3 DNA: TGTGCCAGCAGCTTGGCCACAAGCTCCTACAATGAGCAGTTCTTC

clone size: -
D gene: -
J gene: TRBJ2-1
V gene: TRBV10-3
CDR3 protein: CAISERDNYNEQFF
CDR3 DNA: TGTGCCATCAGTGAGCGGGACAACTACAATGAGCAGTTCTTC

clone size: -
D gene: -
J gene: TRBJ2-7
V gene: TRBV6-1
CDR3 protein: CASSEARVAPYEQYF
CDR3 DNA: TGTGCCAGCAGTGAAGCGCGAGTGGCTCCCTACGAGCAGTACTTC

clone size: -
D gene: -
J gene: TRBJ1-5
V gene: TRBV6-1
CDR3 protein: CASSFEGGGWQPQHF
CDR3 DNA: TGTGCCAGCAGCTTTGAGGGGGGGGGCTGGCAGCCCCAGCATTTT

clone size: -
D gene: -
J gene: TRBJ1-3
V gene: TRBV6-5
CDR3 protein: CASSSDRPSGNTIYF
CDR3 DNA: TGTGCCAGCAGTTCAGACAGACCCTCTGGAAACACCATATATTTT

clone size: -
D gene: TRBD2
J gene: TRBJ2-1
V gene: TRBV5-4
CDR3 protein: CASSRALAGSDEQFF
CDR3 DNA: TGTGCCAGCAGCAGGGCACTAGCGGGATCGGATGAGCAGTTCTTC

clone size: -
D gene: -
J gene: TRBJ1-2
V gene: TRBV29-1
CDR3 protein: CSVERDSYYGYTF
CDR3 DNA: TGCAGCGTTGAACGAGACAGTTACTATGGCTACACCTTC

clone size: few
D gene: TRBD2
J gene: TRBJ2-3
V gene: TRBV10-3
CDR3 protein: CAISPGLAGKTSTDTQYF
CDR3 DNA: TGTGCCATCAGTCCCGGACTAGCGGGCAAGACTAGCACAGATACGCAGTATTTT

clone size: -
D gene: -
J gene: TRBJ2-2
V gene: TRBV29-1
CDR3 protein: CSVGVARAGELFF
CDR3 DNA: TGCAGCGTTGGAGTGGCCCGAGCGGGGGAGCTGTTTTTT

clone size: -
D gene: -
J gene: TRBJ2-7
V gene: TRBV7-3
CDR3 protein: CASSPRVVTYEQYF
CDR3 DNA: TGTGCCAGCAGCCCTCGGGTCGTAACCTACGAGCAGTACTTC

clone size: -
D gene: -
J gene: TRBJ2-7
V gene: TRBV19
CDR3 protein: CASPPTGTYEQYF
CDR3 DNA: TGTGCCAGTCCCCCGACAGGAACCTACGAGCAGTACTTC

clone size: -
D gene: TRBD2
J gene: TRBJ2-3
V gene: TRBV7-3
CDR3 protein: CASSLPGTSGGVDTQYF
CDR3 DNA: TGTGCCAGCAGCTTACCTGGGACTAGCGGGGGGGTAGATACGCAGTATTTT

clone size: -
D gene: TRBD1
J gene: TRBJ1-3
V gene: TRBV5-6
CDR3 protein: CASSRQGSSGNTIYF
CDR3 DNA: TGTGCCAGCAGCCGACAGGGGAGCTCTGGAAACACCATATATTTT

clone size: -
D gene: -
J gene: TRBJ2-7
V gene: TRBV6-1
CDR3 protein: CASSAGGGQGTWAGGEQYF
CDR3 DNA: TGTGCCAGCAGTGCGGGAGGGGGACAGGGTACTTGGGCCGGAGGGGAGCAGTACTTC

clone size: -
D gene: TRBD2
J gene: TRBJ2-7
V gene: TRBV13
CDR3 protein: CASSPPPRTSAPYEQYF
CDR3 DNA: TGTGCCAGCAGCCCTCCCCCAAGGACTAGCGCTCCCTACGAGCAGTACTTC

clone size: -
D gene: TRBD1
J gene: TRBJ2-7
V gene: TRBV28
CDR3 protein: CASSRDRVFHEQYF
CDR3 DNA: TGTGCCAGCAGCCGGGACAGGGTATTCCACGAGCAGTACTTC

clone size: -
D gene: -
J gene: TRBJ2-5
V gene: TRBV29-1
CDR3 protein: CSVSEGGETQYF
CDR3 DNA: TGCAGCGTTTCAGAGGGAGGAGAGACCCAGTACTTC

clone size: few
D gene: -
J gene: TRBJ1-1
V gene: TRBV6-1
CDR3 protein: CASSATYRAEAFF
CDR3 DNA: TGTGCCAGCAGTGCAACCTACAGGGCTGAAGCTTTCTTT

clone size: -
D gene: -
J gene: TRBJ1-3
V gene: TRBV11-2
CDR3 protein: CASRRQVSGNTIYF
CDR3 DNA: TGTGCCAGCAGGAGACAAGTCTCTGGAAACACCATATATTTT

clone size: -
D gene: -
J gene: TRBJ2-7
V gene: TRBV19
CDR3 protein: CASSIRRGAGSDEQYF
CDR3 DNA: TGTGCCAGTAGTATACGACGCGGAGCCGGCTCCGACGAGCAGTACTTC

clone size: few
D gene: TRBD1
J gene: TRBJ2-1
V gene: TRBV9
CDR3 protein: CASSGGTVYNEQFF
CDR3 DNA: TGTGCCAGCAGCGGTGGGACAGTTTACAATGAGCAGTTCTTC

clone size: -
D gene: TRBD1
J gene: TRBJ2-1
V gene: TRBV5-1
CDR3 protein: CASSFQGASDNEQFF
CDR3 DNA: TGCGCCAGCAGTTTCCAGGGGGCCAGCGACAATGAGCAGTTCTTC

clone size: -
D gene: TRBD2
J gene: TRBJ2-3
V gene: TRBV4-1
CDR3 protein: CASSRAGLVGDTQYF
CDR3 DNA: TGCGCCAGCAGCCGAGCGGGACTCGTTGGGGATACGCAGTATTTT